The source of this TCR beta chain is a study of T cells in localized non-small cell lung cancer. Method: immunoSEQ multiplex PCR; TCRdb's copy keeps in-frame clones and lacks some. This table has about 14,000 clones, roughly 28% appearing once. The sample holds a few counts of this clone. CDR1 is MNHGY and CDR2 is SAAAGT in the germline V gene. Trimming removed 10 bases from V and 0 bases from J; junction bases left unmatched: 8. The CDR3 covers 14 residues. This clonotype was obtained from an older female donor with stage I lung adenocarcinoma. V and J are TRBV6-8 and TRBJ1-1; TRBD1 matches at 7 bases. Here the sequenced sample was lung tumor tissue, taken before any cancer treatment. This CDR3 is CAIRGTIMNTEAFF. The CDR3, as DNA: TGTGCCATCAGGGGGACAATCATGAACACTGAAGCTTTCTTT.